The entry that follows covers one T cell receptor beta chain sequence. No antigen is known for it. No qualities accompany the bases; no much larger clone lies one base away. The CDR3 runs 14 amino acids, cysteine and phenylalanine included. Here the CDR3 DNA is all that survives: 42 bases in frame from base 1. V gives up 8 bases and J gives up 3 bases, and the segment between their germline ends measures 14 bases. The sample belongs to a study of response to subunit inactivated influenza vaccine (dated by TCRdb to the late 2010s). Background for the entire study: Deep quantitative T cell receptor repertoire profiling was used in the study to track responses to a trivalent subunit inactivated influenza vaccine.

Library generation was performed with RT-PCR. Sequencing was performed on an Illumina HiSeq 2500. Starting from the raw public reads, TCRdb applied fastp trimming at Q25, assembled clones with MiXCR and retained in-frame beta chains. Entries that share a CDR3 protein sequence are merged under the most common genes and DNA. The sample table records a few hundred thousand distinct CDR3 sequences; around 15% of these occur just once. More than 9.5% of the sample lies in the top ten. On the study overall, not on this receptor specifically: According to the authors, only a limited number of new T cells may be recruited by each seasonal influenza vaccination.

This receptor was identified in a man aged 50 or older who received an inactivated influenza vaccine. Donor details come from another sample of the same person, matched by shared clones. The sample in question was PBMCs from blood, obtained roughly 13 days after vaccination. This receptor chain uses TRBV12-3 or TRBV12-4 and TRBJ1-5, and the D gene may be TRBD1, 6 bases matching. The CDR3 region has the sequence CASRGQTINQPQHF. The bases read TGTGCCAGCCGAGGACAGACTATCAATCAGCCCCAGCATTTT.